This T cell receptor (beta chain) was obtained from a study of cytotoxic CD8 clonotypes in ibrutinib-treated CLL (dated by TCRdb to the early 2020s). Background on the whole study: The cohort included roughly 15 treatment-naive and ten to twelve relapsed/refractory patients; 17 to 18 were IGHV unmutated. Partial responses were observed in about 25 patients and complete responses in 2; after a median follow-up of roughly 72 months, remission was maintained in approximately 14 patients and progression was observed in roughly 12. The response samples were drawn at a median of approximately twelve months into treatment, with a range of about 6 to 40 months. On average, each sample yielded around 230,000 productive templates and tens of thousands of productive rearrangements. Longitudinal samples were obtainable from about 30% of the 86 participants in the trial. Cryopreserved peripheral blood mononuclear cells were collected at three points: before therapy, at response, and at either sustained remission or disease progression. All remission and progressive disease samples were collected while patients were still receiving ibrutinib. Overall study outcomes, separate from this receptor: At baseline, clonality was higher than in age-matched healthy donors and showed a strong correlation with circulating CD8+ T-cell counts. Public clonotypes were found to be uncommon and were observed to contract or remain stable during treatment; the increase in clonality was shown to reflect expansion of private clonotypes at ibrutinib response. Sustained-remission and progressing patients did not have matched sampling times, and lymph node repertoires were not examined. Clonality rose at ibrutinib response, remained stable during sustained remission, and dropped back toward baseline at progression.

The goal of deep resolution MiSeq sequencing was a depth between 1 in 1 million and 1 in 200,000 T cells, and coverage averaged 10x per clonotype. The immunoSEQ hsTCRB Kit was used to generate TCR beta libraries. Processing in the source paper ran as follows. The data were analyzed with ImmunoSEQ Analyzer and ImmunoSEQ Data Assistant, and V, D and J gene assignments followed IMGT definitions. Clonality, which ranges from 0 to 1, was calculated by subtracting the normalized Shannon entropy of productive rearrangement frequencies from one. Public clonotype analysis was restricted to overrepresented clonotypes comprising at least 0.05% of each patient's repertoire. Some 12 age-matched healthy donor repertoires from immuneACCESS served as clonality controls. TCRdb re-hosts the immuneACCESS table, in-frame sequences only. Its copies lack some clones; in the studies checked, an unresolved V gene accounts for under half of them, and the cause for the rest is not known. The V and J calls and clone size come from that table; D and trimming were worked out from the DNA. This sample lists roughly 200,000 clones; 75% to 80% were detected once. Around 10% of the sample belongs to the ten largest clones.

Concerning this clone itself: No cognate antigen has been identified for it. No much larger clone is present one base from it, and per-base qualities are unavailable.

In light of the paper, this sample's time point label describes: 12 months on ibrutinib. Roughly 2.2 micrograms of genomic DNA were extracted from cryopreserved PBMCs for TCR beta library preparation. Longitudinal blood samples from CLL patients receiving ibrutinib monotherapy were subjected to high-throughput TCR beta sequencing. Patients were enrolled in a phase 2 open-label single-center ibrutinib monotherapy trial. From cysteine to phenylalanine, the CDR3 is 15 amino acids long. Only the CDR3 region is kept as DNA, spanning 45 bases read in frame from base 1. Trimming at the junction amounts to 9 bases on V and 1 base on J, and the germline ends lie 16 bases apart. CDR1 is given as LNHDA and CDR2 as SQIVND, both from the germline V gene (reference sequence).

Material: PBMCs, obtained after 12 months of ibrutinib treatment. Recombination joined TRBV19 with TRBJ1-5; the D gene is possibly TRBD1, with 5 bases matching. The sequence was obtained from a human donor with chronic lymphocytic leukemia. Here the CDR3 is given as CASHPGQSSNQPQHF. The nucleotides read TGTGCCAGCCACCCAGGGCAGTCCAGCAATCAGCCCCAGCATTTT.